The table lists the clone carrying this TCR beta chain with a few counts. In the study's own analysis: Quantification of nucleated cells was approximated via reference gene primer amplification. TCRdb's table, derived via immunoSEQ multiplex PCR, lists solely in-frame clones and lacks some. For V, J and clone size, that table is used; D and trimming come from the DNA. The sample includes fewer than 400,000 clones, 70% to 90% of them seen just once. This record comes from a study of blood T cell repertoires in COVID-19. After removal of 4 bases from V and 2 bases from J, the junction contained 14 bases not matched to a gene. From germline, CDR1 is SGDLS and CDR2 YYNGEE. The CDR3 has 19 residues. Recruitment covered about 26 US areas and drew participants whose ages spanned about 18 to 100 years. Cohorts were determined from participant-reported clinical history.

This TCR derives from a man aged 25-40 years who had recovered from COVID-19. The specimen sequenced was PBMCs or T cells enriched from blood (not recorded which). The genes are TRBV9 and TRBJ2-7, with TRBD2 identical over 14 bases. The CDR3 region is CASSPWKGLAGGEAYEQYF. The CDR3 DNA reads as TGTGCCAGCAGCCCCTGGAAAGGACTAGCGGGGGGCGAAGCCTACGAGCAGTACTTC. The full variable domain, its missing parts supplied by reference TRBV9 and TRBJ2-7, is DSGVTQTPKHLITATGQRVTLRCSPRSGDLSVYWYQQSLDQGLQFLIQYYNGEERAKGNILERFSAQQFPDLHSELNLSSLELGDSALYFCASSPWKGLAGGEAYEQYFGPGTRLTVT.